Listed here are 3 T cell receptor beta chains from one sample, sequenced in a study of blood T cell repertoires in COVID-19. Profiling relied on immunoSEQ multiplex PCR, and the TCRdb table lists in-frame clones only, not all of them. This sample has about 55,000 clones, with around 79% found just once. The sample taken for sequencing was peripheral blood. The receptor source for this set is a woman aged 65 to 85 with acute or convalescent COVID-19.

This clone was observed a few times. The gene calls are TRBV7-3 and TRBJ2-2; D is perhaps TRBD1 (6 bases). This CDR3 is 16 amino acids long. Germline V gene lookup returns CDR1 SGHTA and CDR2 FQGTGA. The V end lost 5 bases, the J end lost 5 bases, and 18 bases lay between the germline ends. CDR3 nucleotides: TGTGCCAGCAGCCAATCCCGAGGGGGAATTACCGGGGAGCTGTTTTTT. This codes for CASSQSRGGITGELFF.

The chain links TRBV19 to TRBJ2-1, with TRBD2 matching over 9 bases. CDR3 length equals 14 residues. Germline trimming cut 9 bases from V and 4 bases from J; bases unmatched to any gene: 7. Germline CDR1 is LNHDA and CDR2 is SQIVND (reference sequence). The CDR3 reads CASRSGGTYNEQFF. The CDR3 DNA is TGTGCCAGCCGGAGCGGGGGGACTTACAATGAGCAGTTCTTC.

This clone was recorded a few times. The J gene is TRBJ2-1, the V gene TRBV6-5; 7 bases map to TRBD2. Germline V gene lookup returns CDR1 MNHEY and CDR2 SVGAGI. Trimming removed 6 bases from V and 1 base from J; junction bases left unmatched: 3. CDR3 length equals 14 residues. CDR3 sequence (DNA): TGTGCCAGCAGGCTAGCGGATTCCTACAATGAGCAGTTCTTC. Residues: CASRLADSYNEQFF.